This T cell receptor beta chain came from a study of esophageal squamous cell carcinoma under preoperative chemotherapy. Documented time point: before preoperative PTX-NDP chemotherapy. In TCRdb, the PCR reads were re-called with MiXCR into one record per CDR3 protein. Of roughly 30,000 distinct CDR3 sequences listed, roughly 50% are singletons. Notes on this clonotype: The germline gene is not matched at one end of the junction; a read error may be the cause.

The CDR3 is made up of 12 amino acids. Germline CDR1 SGHVS, CDR2 FNYEAQ. The specimen was obtained from a patient given preoperative chemotherapy. The V and J genes are TRBV7-6 and TRBJ2-3; weak D call: TRBD1 (5 bases). This receptor was identified in a human donor with esophageal squamous cell carcinoma. The donor label of this sample is uncertain. The chain's CDR3 is CASGLGADTQYF. The CDR3 nucleotides read TGTGCCAGCGGCTTAGGGGCAGATACCCAGTATTTC.